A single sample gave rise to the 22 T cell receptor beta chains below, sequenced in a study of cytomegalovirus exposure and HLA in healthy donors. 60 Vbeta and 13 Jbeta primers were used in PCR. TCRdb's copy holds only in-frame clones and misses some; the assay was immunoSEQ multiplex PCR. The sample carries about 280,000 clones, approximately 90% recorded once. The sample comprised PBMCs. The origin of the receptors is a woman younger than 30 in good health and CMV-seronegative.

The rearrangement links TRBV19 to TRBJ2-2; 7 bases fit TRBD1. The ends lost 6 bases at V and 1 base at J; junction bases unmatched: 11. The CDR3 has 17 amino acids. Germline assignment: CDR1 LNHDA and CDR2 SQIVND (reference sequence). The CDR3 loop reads CASRSFRRQGNTGELFF. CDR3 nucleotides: TGTGCCAGTAGAAGTTTCAGGCGACAGGGGAACACCGGGGAGCTGTTTTTT.

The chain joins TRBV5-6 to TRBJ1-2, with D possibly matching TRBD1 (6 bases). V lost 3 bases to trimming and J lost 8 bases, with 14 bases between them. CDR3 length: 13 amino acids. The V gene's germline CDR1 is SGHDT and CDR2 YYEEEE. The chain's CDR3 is CASSSYRETGYTF. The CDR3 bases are TGTGCCAGCAGCTCTTACAGGGAAACGGGCTACACCTTC.

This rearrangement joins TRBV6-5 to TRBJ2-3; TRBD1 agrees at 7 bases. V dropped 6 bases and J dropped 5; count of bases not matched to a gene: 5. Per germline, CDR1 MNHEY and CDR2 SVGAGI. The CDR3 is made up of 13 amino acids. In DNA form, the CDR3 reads TGTGCCAGCAGGATAACAGGGGTAGATACGCAGTATTTT. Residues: CASRITGVDTQYF.

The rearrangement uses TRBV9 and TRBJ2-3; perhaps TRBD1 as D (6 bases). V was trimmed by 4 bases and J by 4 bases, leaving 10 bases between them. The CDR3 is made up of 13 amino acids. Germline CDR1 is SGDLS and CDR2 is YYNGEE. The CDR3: CASSSRTADTQYF. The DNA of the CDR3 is TGTGCCAGCAGCTCTCGGACAGCAGATACGCAGTATTTT.

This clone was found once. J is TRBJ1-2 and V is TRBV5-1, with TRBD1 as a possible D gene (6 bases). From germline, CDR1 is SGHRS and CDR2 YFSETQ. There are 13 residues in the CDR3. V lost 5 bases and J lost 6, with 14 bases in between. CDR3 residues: CASSRGGPHGYTF. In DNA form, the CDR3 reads TGCGCCAGCAGTAGGGGGGGCCCCCATGGCTACACCTTC.

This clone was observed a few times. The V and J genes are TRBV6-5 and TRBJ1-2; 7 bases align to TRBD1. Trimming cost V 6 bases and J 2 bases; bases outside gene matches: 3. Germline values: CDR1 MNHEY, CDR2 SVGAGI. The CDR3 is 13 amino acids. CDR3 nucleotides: TGTGCCAGCAGGACAGGGAGGAACTATGGCTACACCTTC. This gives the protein CASRTGRNYGYTF.

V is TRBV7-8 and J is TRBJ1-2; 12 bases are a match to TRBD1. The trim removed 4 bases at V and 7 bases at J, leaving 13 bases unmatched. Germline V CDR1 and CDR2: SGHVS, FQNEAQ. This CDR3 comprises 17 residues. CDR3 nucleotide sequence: TGTGCCAGCAGCTGGCATGGGACAGGGGGCAAGGAGGGTGGCTACACCTTC. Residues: CASSWHGTGGKEGGYTF.

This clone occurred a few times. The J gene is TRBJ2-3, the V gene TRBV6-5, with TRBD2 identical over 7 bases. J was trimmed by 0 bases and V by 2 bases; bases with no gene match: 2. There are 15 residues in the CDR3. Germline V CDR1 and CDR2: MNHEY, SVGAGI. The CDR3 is CASSYTTSSTDTQYF. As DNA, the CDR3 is TGTGCCAGCAGTTACACGACTAGCAGCACAGATACGCAGTATTTT.

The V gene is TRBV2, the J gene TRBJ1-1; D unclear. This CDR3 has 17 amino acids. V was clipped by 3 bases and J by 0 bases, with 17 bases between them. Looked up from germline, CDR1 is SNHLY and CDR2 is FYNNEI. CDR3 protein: CASSEETAGLMNTEAFF. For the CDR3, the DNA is TGTGCCAGCAGTGAGGAGACGGCAGGACTCATGAACACTGAAGCTTTCTTT.

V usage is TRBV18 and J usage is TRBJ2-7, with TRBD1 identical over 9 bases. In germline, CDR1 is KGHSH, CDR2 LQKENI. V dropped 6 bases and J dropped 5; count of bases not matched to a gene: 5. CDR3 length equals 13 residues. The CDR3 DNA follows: TGTGCCAGCTCCCAGGGACAGGGTAACGAGCAGTACTTC. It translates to CASSQGQGNEQYF. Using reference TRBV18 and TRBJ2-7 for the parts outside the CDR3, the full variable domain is NAGVMQNPRHLVRRRGQEARLRCSPMKGHSHVYWYRQLPEEGLKFMVYLQKENIIDESGMPKERFSAEFPKEGPSILRIQQVVRGDSAAYFCASSQGQGNEQYFGPGTRLTVT.

CDR3 nucleotides: TGTGCCAGCAGCCCAAGCACGTCAGGGGGCCCATTCATGAACACTGAAGCTTTCTTT. Translating gives CASSPSTSGGPFMNTEAFF. The chain combines TRBV14 with TRBJ1-1; 8 nucleotides match TRBD1. The V gene's germline CDR1 is SGHDN and CDR2 FVKESK. The ends lost 4 bases at V and 0 bases at J; junction bases unmatched: 16. The CDR3 is 19 residues long.

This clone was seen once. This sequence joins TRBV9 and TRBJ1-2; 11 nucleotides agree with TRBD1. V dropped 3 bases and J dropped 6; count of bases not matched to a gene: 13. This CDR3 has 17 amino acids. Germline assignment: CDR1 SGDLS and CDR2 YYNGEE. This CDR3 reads CASSEWDRGIKVDGYTF. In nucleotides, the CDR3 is TGTGCCAGCAGCGAGTGGGACAGGGGGATCAAGGTAGATGGCTACACCTTC.

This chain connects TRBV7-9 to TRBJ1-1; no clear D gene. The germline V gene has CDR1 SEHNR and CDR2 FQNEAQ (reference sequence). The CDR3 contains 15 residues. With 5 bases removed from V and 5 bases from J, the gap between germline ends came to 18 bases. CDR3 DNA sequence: TGTGCCAGCAGCCCCCTGGGAGGGTTCGGGACTGAAGCTTTCTTT. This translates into CASSPLGGFGTEAFF.

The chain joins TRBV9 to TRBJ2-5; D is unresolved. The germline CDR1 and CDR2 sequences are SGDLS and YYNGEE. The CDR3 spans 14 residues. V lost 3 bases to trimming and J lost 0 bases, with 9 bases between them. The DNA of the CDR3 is TGTGCCAGCAGCGCTAACAGCTACCAAGAGACCCAGTACTTC. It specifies CASSANSYQETQYF.

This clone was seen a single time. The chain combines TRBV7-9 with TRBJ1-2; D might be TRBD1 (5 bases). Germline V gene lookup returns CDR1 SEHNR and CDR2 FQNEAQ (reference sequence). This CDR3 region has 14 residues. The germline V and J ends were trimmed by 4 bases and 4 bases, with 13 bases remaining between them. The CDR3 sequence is CASSSGDRVYGYTF. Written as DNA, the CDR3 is TGTGCCAGCAGCTCGGGGGACCGCGTCTATGGCTACACCTTC.

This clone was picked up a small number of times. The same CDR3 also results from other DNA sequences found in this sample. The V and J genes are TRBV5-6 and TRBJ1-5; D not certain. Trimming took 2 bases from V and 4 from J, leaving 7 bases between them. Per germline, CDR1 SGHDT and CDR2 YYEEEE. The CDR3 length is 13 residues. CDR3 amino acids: CASSFGENQPQHF. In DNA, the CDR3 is TGTGCCAGCAGCTTCGGGGAAAATCAGCCCCAGCATTTT.

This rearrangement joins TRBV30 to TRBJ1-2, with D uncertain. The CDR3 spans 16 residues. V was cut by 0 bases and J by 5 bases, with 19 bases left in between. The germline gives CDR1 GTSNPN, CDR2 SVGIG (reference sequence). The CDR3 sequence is CAWSVHRELLWYGYTF. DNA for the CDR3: TGTGCCTGGAGTGTGCACCGGGAGTTATTGTGGTATGGCTACACCTTC.

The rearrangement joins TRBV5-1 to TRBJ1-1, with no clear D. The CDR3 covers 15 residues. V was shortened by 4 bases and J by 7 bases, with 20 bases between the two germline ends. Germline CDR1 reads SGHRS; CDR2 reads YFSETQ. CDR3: CASSISGKLLGEAFF. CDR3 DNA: TGCGCCAGCAGCATATCCGGGAAATTGTTAGGTGAAGCTTTCTTT.

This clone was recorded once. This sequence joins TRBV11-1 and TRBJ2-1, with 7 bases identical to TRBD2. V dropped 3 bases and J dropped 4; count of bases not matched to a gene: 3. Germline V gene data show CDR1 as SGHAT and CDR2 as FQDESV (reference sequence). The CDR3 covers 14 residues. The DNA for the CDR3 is TGTGCCAGCAGCTTGGGGGGGGGTTACAATGAGCAGTTCTTC. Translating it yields CASSLGGGYNEQFF.

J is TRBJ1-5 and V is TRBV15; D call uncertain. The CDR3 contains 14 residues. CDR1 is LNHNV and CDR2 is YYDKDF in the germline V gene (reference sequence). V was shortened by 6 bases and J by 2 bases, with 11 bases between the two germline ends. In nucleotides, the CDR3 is TGTGCCACCAGTGTCGGTGGTGGCAATCAGCCCCAGCATTTT. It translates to CATSVGGGNQPQHF.

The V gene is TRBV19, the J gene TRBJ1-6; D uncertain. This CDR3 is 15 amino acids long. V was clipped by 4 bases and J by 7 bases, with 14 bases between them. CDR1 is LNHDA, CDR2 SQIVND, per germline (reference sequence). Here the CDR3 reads CASSNRVAGNSPLHF. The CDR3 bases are TGTGCCAGTAGTAACCGAGTTGCGGGGAATTCACCCCTCCACTTT. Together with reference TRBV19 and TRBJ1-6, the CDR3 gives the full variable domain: DGGITQSPKYLFRKEGQNVTLSCEQNLNHDAMYWYRQDPGQGLRLIYYSQIVNDFQKGDIAEGYSVSREKKESFPLTVTSAQKNPTAFYLCASSNRVAGNSPLHFGNGTRLTVT.

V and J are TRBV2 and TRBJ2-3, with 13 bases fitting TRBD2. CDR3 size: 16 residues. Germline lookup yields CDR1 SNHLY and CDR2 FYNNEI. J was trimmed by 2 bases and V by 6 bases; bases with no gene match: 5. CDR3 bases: TGTGCCAGCAGCGAACTAGCGGGGGGGATCACAGATACGCAGTATTTT. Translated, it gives CASSELAGGITDTQYF.